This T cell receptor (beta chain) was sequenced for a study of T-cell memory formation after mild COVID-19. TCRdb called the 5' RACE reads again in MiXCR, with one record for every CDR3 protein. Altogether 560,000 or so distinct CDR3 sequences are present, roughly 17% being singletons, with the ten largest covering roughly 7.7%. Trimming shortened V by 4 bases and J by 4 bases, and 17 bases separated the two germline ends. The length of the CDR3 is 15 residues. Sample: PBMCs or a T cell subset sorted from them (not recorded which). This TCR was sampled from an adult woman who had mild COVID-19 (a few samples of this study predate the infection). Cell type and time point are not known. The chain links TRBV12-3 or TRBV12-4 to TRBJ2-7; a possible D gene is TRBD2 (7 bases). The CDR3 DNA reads TGTGCCAGCAGTTCCGATGGGGGGGGCCTGTACGAGCAGTACTTC. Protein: CASSSDGGGLYEQYF.